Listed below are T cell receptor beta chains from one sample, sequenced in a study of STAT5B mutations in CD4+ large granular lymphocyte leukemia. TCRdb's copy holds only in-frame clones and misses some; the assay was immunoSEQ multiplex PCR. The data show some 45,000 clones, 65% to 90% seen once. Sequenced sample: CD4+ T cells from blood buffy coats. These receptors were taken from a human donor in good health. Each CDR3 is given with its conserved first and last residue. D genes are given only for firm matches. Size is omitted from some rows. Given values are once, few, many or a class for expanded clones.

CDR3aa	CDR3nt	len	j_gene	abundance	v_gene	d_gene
CASSPTGAGAYEQYF	TGTGCCAGCTCACCGACCGGGGCGGGAGCCTACGAGCAGTACTTC	15	TRBJ2-7	-	TRBV18	TRBD2
CATRPGIQETQYF	TGTGCCACCCGACCCGGGATCCAAGAGACCCAGTACTTC	13	TRBJ2-5	-	TRBV10-3	-
CASSPGPREPYNEQFF	TGTGCCAGCAGCCCAGGGCCGCGGGAGCCCTACAATGAGCAGTTCTTC	16	TRBJ2-1	-	TRBV5-5	TRBD2
CASSFLGGTYNEQFF	TGTGCCAGCAGCTTCTTGGGAGGAACCTACAATGAGCAGTTCTTC	15	TRBJ2-1	-	TRBV7-2	-
CASSVEKGSTEAFF	TGTGCCAGCAGCGTAGAAAAAGGGAGTACTGAAGCTTTCTTT	14	TRBJ1-1	-	TRBV9	-
CAWSHRGPGELFF	TGTGCCTGGAGTCACAGGGGCCCCGGGGAGCTGTTTTTT	13	TRBJ2-2	-	TRBV30	TRBD1
CASIAGVGNIQYF	TGTGCCAGCATCGCGGGAGTGGGGAACATTCAGTACTTC	13	TRBJ2-4	-	TRBV6-6	TRBD2
CASSTSGTESNYGYTF	TGTGCCAGTAGTACGTCCGGGACAGAATCAAACTATGGCTACACCTTC	16	TRBJ1-2	few	TRBV19	TRBD1
CASSSRTGFLEQYF	TGTGCCAGTAGTTCCCGGACAGGGTTTCTCGAGCAGTACTTC	14	TRBJ2-7	-	TRBV19	TRBD1
CASRNSGLAGGYNNEQFF	TGTGCCAGCAGGAATTCGGGACTAGCGGGTGGGTATAACAATGAGCAGTTCTTC	18	TRBJ2-1	-	TRBV28	TRBD2
CASSYRPPSTGGEETQYF	TGCGCCAGCAGCTACCGACCCCCTTCGACAGGGGGCGAGGAGACCCAGTACTTC	18	TRBJ2-5	-	TRBV5-1	TRBD1
CASSRLAGGPETQYF	TGTGCCAGTAGCCGACTAGCGGGAGGGCCAGAGACCCAGTACTTC	15	TRBJ2-5	-	TRBV19	TRBD2
CASSSTPGQGSGNTIYF	TGTGCCAGTAGTTCAACGCCCGGACAGGGCTCTGGAAACACCATATATTTT	17	TRBJ1-3	-	TRBV19	TRBD1
CASSQDSWASGSGEQFF	TGTGCCAGCAGCCAAGATAGTTGGGCTAGCGGGAGTGGGGAGCAGTTCTTC	17	TRBJ2-1	-	TRBV4-2	TRBD2
CASSLGLTARTDTQYF	TGTGCCAGCAGCTTGGGCCTGACAGCTCGAACAGATACGCAGTATTTT	16	TRBJ2-3	-	TRBV5-6	-